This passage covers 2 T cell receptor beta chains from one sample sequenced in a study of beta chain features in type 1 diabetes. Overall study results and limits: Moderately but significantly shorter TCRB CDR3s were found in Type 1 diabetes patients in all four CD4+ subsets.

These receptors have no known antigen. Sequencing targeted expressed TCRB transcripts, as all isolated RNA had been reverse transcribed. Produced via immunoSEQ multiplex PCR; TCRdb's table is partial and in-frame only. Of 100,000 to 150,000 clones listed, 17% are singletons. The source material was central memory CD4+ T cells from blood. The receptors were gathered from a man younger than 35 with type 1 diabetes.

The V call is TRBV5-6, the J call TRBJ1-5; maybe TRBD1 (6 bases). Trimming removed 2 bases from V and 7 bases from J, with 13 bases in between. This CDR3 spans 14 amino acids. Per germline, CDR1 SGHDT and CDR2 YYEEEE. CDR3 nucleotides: TGTGCCAGCAGCTTTTACAGGGCGTTCCAGCCCCAGCATTTT. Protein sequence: CASSFYRAFQPQHF.

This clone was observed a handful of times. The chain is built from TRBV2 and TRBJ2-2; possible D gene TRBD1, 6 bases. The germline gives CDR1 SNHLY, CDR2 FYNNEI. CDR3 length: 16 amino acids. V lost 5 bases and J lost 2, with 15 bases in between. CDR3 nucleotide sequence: TGTGCCAGCAGTTGGACCACAGGGAGAAACACCGGGGAGCTGTTTTTT. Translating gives CASSWTTGRNTGELFF.